The clone carrying this TCR beta chain was observed at least ten times. Its antigen is still unknown. This sample stems from a study of neurological immune-mediated disorders. Study outcomes and limitations: HTLV-1-associated myelopathy had the most TCR clonal expansion, while multiple sclerosis had the least, a level that fell below healthy controls.

The cDNA was generated through 5'RACE incorporating 10-nucleotide random UMIs. From 15-18 subjects, each sequencing run yielded over 190 million TCR-beta sequences. In TCRdb, the 5' RACE reads were re-called with MiXCR into one record per CDR3 protein. This sample carries 65,000 to 85,000 distinct CDR3 sequences, approximately 3.4% of them seen once, and the ten largest clones take about 5.5%. Trimming removed 10 bases from V and 1 base from J; junction bases left unmatched: 19. Germline CDR1 and CDR2: ENHRY and SYGVKD. The CDR3 consists of 20 residues. This chain joins TRBV10-3 and TRBJ2-1; 13 bases agree with TRBD2. This sequence originates from a woman aged 45-65 years with multiple sclerosis. Sequenced material: PBMCs. This CDR3 reads CATESRGTSGIMGSYNEQFF. For the CDR3, the DNA is TGTGCCACCGAATCCCGCGGGACTAGCGGGATAATGGGGTCCTACAATGAGCAGTTCTTC.